The entry below gives a single T cell receptor (beta chain) sequence along with its context. Sequenced by immunoSEQ multiplex PCR; TCRdb stores in-frame clones only, minus some. Here the sample spans a few hundred thousand clones, approximately 85% being singletons. The sample belongs to a study of blood T cell repertoires in COVID-19. The wider study: There were acute and convalescent COVID-19 samples, and they came from the United States, Italy and Spain. Nucleic acid was either cDNA or gDNA, and it came from T cells, B-cell-depleted T cells, or PBMCs.

The germline gives CDR1 MNHEY, CDR2 SVGAGI. Trimming removed 0 bases from V and 2 bases from J, with 7 bases in between. CDR3 length: 14 amino acids. The specimen sequenced was peripheral blood. This chain links TRBV6-5 with TRBJ1-2, with D hard to call. The TCR sequence derives from a human donor in a cohort sampled during active COVID-19. The CDR3 DNA reads as TGTGCCAGCAGTTACTCGAACCGGAACTATGGCTACACCTTC. Translating it yields CASSYSNRNYGYTF.